Sequencing of this T cell receptor (beta chain) was carried out in a study of cytomegalovirus exposure and HLA in healthy donors. Study results and limitations: Near-uniform donor sequencing depth was presumed by presence/absence analyses.

PCR involved 60 Vbeta and 13 Jbeta primers. Some clones are missing from TCRdb's copy, which holds only in-frame ones; the method was immunoSEQ multiplex PCR. The sample shows more than 110,000 clones, more than 60% of them seen only once. This clone was seen a few times. Its antigen remains unknown. This CDR3 contains 16 residues. V was shortened by 0 bases and J by 3 bases, with 15 bases between the two germline ends. Germline assignment: CDR1 LNHNV and CDR2 YYDKDF (reference sequence). This chain links TRBV15 with TRBJ2-7; maybe TRBD2 (6 bases). The TCR originated in a woman between 50 and 59 years old in good health and CMV-seropositive. The sequenced sample consisted of PBMCs. The CDR3 loop is CATSREGTRAGYEQYF. For the CDR3, the DNA is TGTGCCACCAGCAGAGAAGGAACCCGAGCGGGCTACGAGCAGTACTTC.